The rows below give T cell receptor beta chains drawn from one sample of a study of cytomegalovirus exposure and HLA in healthy donors. Assay used: immunoSEQ multiplex PCR; TCRdb lists only in-frame clones, some missing. The repertoire consists of about 130,000 clones, with 85% to 95% occurring once and the leading ten covering over 1%. The source material was PBMCs. The receptors were sampled from a woman between 18 and 30 years old in good health and CMV-seronegative. CDR3s include the opening cysteine and the closing phenylalanine or tryptophan. D genes are given only for firm matches. The size of a clone is reported for some rows only, either as once, few or many, or as a class for expanded clones.

v_gene	abundance	d_gene	j_gene	CDR3nt	CDR3aa
TRBV6-1	.	.	TRBJ2-3	TGTGCCAGCAGTGGGGCAAACGTAGATACGCAGTATTTT	CASSGANVDTQYF
TRBV28	.	.	TRBJ1-2	TGTGCCAGCAGTTTATTGGTCCAAATAGATAACTATGGCTACACCTTC	CASSLLVQIDNYGYTF
TRBV5-1	.	.	TRBJ1-1	TGCGCCAGCAGCTCCGGCCGGGACACTAATAATGAAGCTTTCTTT	CASSSGRDTNNEAFF
TRBV5-5	.	.	TRBJ2-7	TGTGCCAGCAGCTTGTACTCGGTCGGCGAGCAGTACTTC	CASSLYSVGEQYF
TRBV9	once	TRBD1	TRBJ2-3	TGTGCCAGCAGCGTTGGGACAGGCCCCACAGATACGCAGTATTTT	CASSVGTGPTDTQYF
TRBV5-6	.	TRBD1	TRBJ1-1	TGTGCCAGCAGCTTGGTTGATCGGGACAGCGAAGCTTTCTTT	CASSLVDRDSEAFF
TRBV5-6	.	TRBD1	TRBJ1-1	TGTGCCAGCAGCTGGGACAGGGGGACTGAAGCTTTCTTT	CASSWDRGTEAFF
TRBV28	.	TRBD2	TRBJ2-2	TGTGCCAGCAGAGGACTAGCAGGAAACACCGGGGAGCTGTTTTTT	CASRGLAGNTGELFF
TRBV27	.	.	TRBJ1-3	TGTGCCAGCAGCATTGGCGGGTATGGAAACACCATATATTTT	CASSIGGYGNTIYF
TRBV5-1	.	.	TRBJ2-3	TGCGCCAGCAGCTACTATACCGGGGTACGAGATACGCAGTATTTT	CASSYYTGVRDTQYF
TRBV5-1	.	.	TRBJ2-7	TGCGCCAGCAGCTTGGGGACACAGCGATACGAGCAGTACTTC	CASSLGTQRYEQYF
TRBV19	.	.	TRBJ1-2	TGTGCCAGTAGTGTCCCGGGACAAGAATATGGCTACACCTTC	CASSVPGQEYGYTF
TRBV5-1	.	.	TRBJ2-5	TGCGCCAGCAGCTTGGTTCCGGGTTGGGAGACCCAGTACTTC	CASSLVPGWETQYF
TRBV27	once	TRBD2	TRBJ2-3	TGTGCCAGCAGTTACATGTTGAGTAGCGGGTATGAGACAACAGATACGCAGTATTTT	CASSYMLSSGYETTDTQYF
TRBV15	.	.	TRBJ2-7	TGTGCCACCAGGTTGAAGGGGGACTACGAGCAGTACTTC	CATRLKGDYEQYF
TRBV18	few	TRBD1	TRBJ1-1	TGTGCCAGCTCACGCGGGACAGGGACTGAAGCTTTCTTT	CASSRGTGTEAFF
TRBV9	.	.	TRBJ1-3	TGTGCCAGCAGCGCGAGGTCCCCTGGAAACACCATATATTTT	CASSARSPGNTIYF
TRBV7-6	.	TRBD1	TRBJ2-7	TGTGCCAGCAGTCGACAGGGAAGCTACGAGCAGTACTTC	CASSRQGSYEQYF
TRBV7-2	.	TRBD1	TRBJ2-3	TGTGCCAGCACCCTAGGGGGGACAGGGGCCACAGATACGCAGTATTTT	CASTLGGTGATDTQYF
TRBV11-2	.	TRBD1	TRBJ2-5	TGTGCCAGCAGCTTTTCGCAGGCACAGGGGGTCACCCAGTACTTC	CASSFSQAQGVTQYF
TRBV6-6	.	TRBD2	TRBJ2-5	TGTGCCAGCAGTTACCCGACTAGCGGGGGGCAAGAGACCCAGTACTTC	CASSYPTSGGQETQYF
TRBV28	.	TRBD1	TRBJ1-2	TGTGCCAGCAGCTTAGGACAGGGTAACTATGGCTACACCTTC	CASSLGQGNYGYTF
TRBV11-2	.	.	TRBJ1-5	TGTGCCAGCAGCTCCGACACCAGTAATCAGCCCCAGCATTTT	CASSSDTSNQPQHF
TRBV6-1	.	.	TRBJ1-5	TGTGCCAGCAGCACCGGGTCTTGGGGCAATCAGCCCCAGCATTTT	CASSTGSWGNQPQHF